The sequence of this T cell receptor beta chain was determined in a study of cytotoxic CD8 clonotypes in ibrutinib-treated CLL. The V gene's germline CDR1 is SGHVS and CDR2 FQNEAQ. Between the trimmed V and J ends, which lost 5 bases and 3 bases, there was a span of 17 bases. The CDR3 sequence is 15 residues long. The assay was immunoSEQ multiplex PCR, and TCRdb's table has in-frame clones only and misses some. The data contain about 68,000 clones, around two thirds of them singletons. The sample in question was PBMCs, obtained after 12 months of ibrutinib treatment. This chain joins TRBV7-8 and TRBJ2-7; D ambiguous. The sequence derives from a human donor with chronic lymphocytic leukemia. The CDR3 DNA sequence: TGTGCCAGCAGCCCTAACCCCGGCAGACTCTACGAGCAGTACTTC. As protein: CASSPNPGRLYEQYF.